Listed here are 3 T cell receptor beta chains from one sample, sequenced in a study of blood T cell repertoires in COVID-19. The data were produced by immunoSEQ multiplex PCR, yet TCRdb's version contains in-frame clones alone and is incomplete. Seen here are more than 95,000 clones, approximately 82% observed once, and the top ten hold 2% to 2.5%. The sequencing sample was made of peripheral blood. These receptors were collected from a man aged 30 to 39 with acute or convalescent COVID-19.

V is TRBV7-3 and J is TRBJ2-2; 9 nucleotides match TRBD2. The germline gives CDR1 SGHTA, CDR2 FQGTGA. Germline trimming cut 2 bases from V and 8 bases from J; bases unmatched to any gene: 9. CDR3 length equals 16 residues. CDR3 nucleotide sequence: TGTGCCAGCAGCTTAGAACTAGCGGGCCGGGGAGGGGAGCTGTTTTTT. Protein product: CASSLELAGRGGELFF.

The rearrangement uses TRBV4-1 and TRBJ2-1; possible D gene TRBD1, 6 bases. This CDR3 comprises 12 residues. V was shortened by 9 bases and J by 4 bases, with 10 bases between the two germline ends. Germline V gene data show CDR1 as MGHRA and CDR2 as YSYEKL. The CDR3 protein is CASSRGYNEQFF. The CDR3 coding sequence is TGCGCCAGTTCCAGGGGTTACAATGAGCAGTTCTTC.

The chain carries TRBV6-5 and TRBJ1-6; the match to TRBD1 covers 9 bases. The CDR3 is 16 amino acids. Losses at the gene ends were 4 bases for V and 11 bases for J; bases not matched to a gene: 12. CDR1 and CDR2 (germline): MNHEY, SVGAGI. CDR3 protein: CASSFAPGTGTPPLHF. The CDR3 coding sequence is TGTGCCAGCAGTTTCGCTCCCGGGACAGGGACACCACCCCTCCACTTT.